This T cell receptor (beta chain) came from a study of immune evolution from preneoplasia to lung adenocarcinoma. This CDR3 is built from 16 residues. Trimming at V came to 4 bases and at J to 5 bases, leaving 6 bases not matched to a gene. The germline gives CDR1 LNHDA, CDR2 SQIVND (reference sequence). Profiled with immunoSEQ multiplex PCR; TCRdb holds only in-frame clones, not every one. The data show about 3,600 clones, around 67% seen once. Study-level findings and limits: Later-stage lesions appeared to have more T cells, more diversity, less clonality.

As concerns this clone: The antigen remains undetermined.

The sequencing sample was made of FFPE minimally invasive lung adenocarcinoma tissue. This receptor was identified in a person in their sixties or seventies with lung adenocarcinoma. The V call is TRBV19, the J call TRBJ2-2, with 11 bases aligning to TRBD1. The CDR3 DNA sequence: TGTGCCAGTAGTACCGGGGACAGGGGGTTAACCGGGGAGCTGTTTTTT. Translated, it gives CASSTGDRGLTGELFF.